Below, one TCR beta chain is given with its context. Its antigen is still unknown. The data stem from a study of T cells after yellow fever vaccination. Study observations and caveats: Most primary-vaccination clones reappeared after the booster (about 95% CD4, approximately 88% CD8).

They built TCR cDNA with 5'RACE template switching, a step that put in a universal primer site and UMIs. TCRdb itself ran the 5' RACE reads through MiXCR, one entry per CDR3 protein. Of some 320,000 distinct CDR3 sequences detected, roughly 8.7% appear once; the ten largest clones hold over 3%. The CDR3 spans 14 residues. Per the germline V gene, CDR1 is MNHEY and CDR2 is SVGEGT. V dropped 6 bases and J dropped 4; count of bases not matched to a gene: 4. The receptor's source is a man aged 18 to 29 who received the YFV17D yellow fever vaccine. The chain links TRBV6-2 or TRBV6-3 to TRBJ2-5; 11 bases map to TRBD1. The sample here was CD4+ T cells sorted from PBMCs, taken 5 days after the yellow fever booster vaccination. CDR3: CASSFGQGAETQYF. The CDR3 nucleotides are TGTGCCAGCAGCTTCGGACAGGGGGCAGAGACCCAGTACTTC.